These 9 T cell receptor beta chains originate from one sample sequenced in a study of shared clonotypes between healthy human individuals. Some clones are missing from TCRdb's copy, which holds only in-frame ones; the method was immunoSEQ multiplex PCR. The sample shows over 1.4 million clones, 95% to 97% of them seen only once. Sequenced: naive CD4+ T cells sorted from blood. The subset was: CD45RA+ positively selected. These receptors were obtained from a man aged 25 to 40 in good health.

The chain links TRBV7-2 to TRBJ1-5, with a weak D call TRBD1 (5 bases). Germline CDR1 SGHTA, CDR2 FQGNSA. Between the trimmed V and J ends, which lost 2 bases and 7 bases, there was a span of 12 bases. The CDR3 is made up of 14 amino acids. CDR3 DNA sequence: TGTGCCAGCAGCTTACAGGGAGGGGAGCAGCCCCAGCATTTT. This translates into CASSLQGGEQPQHF. The full variable domain, its missing parts supplied by reference TRBV7-2 and TRBJ1-5, is GAGVSQSPSNKVTEKGKDVELRCDPISGHTALYWYRQSLGQGLEFLIYFQGNSAPDKSGLPSDRFSAERTGGSVSTLTIQRTQQEDSAVYLCASSLQGGEQPQHFGDGTRLSIL.

The J gene is TRBJ1-4, the V gene TRBV5-1; D is possibly TRBD1 (5 bases). From germline, CDR1 is SGHRS and CDR2 YFSETQ. The length of the CDR3 is 17 residues. Trimming removed 0 bases from V and 4 bases from J, with 16 bases in between. The CDR3 bases are TGCGCCAGCAGCTTGGCCCTACTTAGGCAGGGTAATGAAAAACTGTTTTTT. This encodes CASSLALLRQGNEKLFF.

This clone was counted once. This chain connects TRBV7-2 to TRBJ2-2; D remains ambiguous. The CDR3 consists of 13 residues. Germline CDR1 is SGHTA and CDR2 is FQGNSA. Trimming shortened V by 5 bases and J by 6 bases, and 10 bases separated the two germline ends. CDR3 sequence (DNA): TGTGCCAGCAGCCCAAGGTGGGCCGGGGAGCTGTTTTTT. Translation: CASSPRWAGELFF.

The V gene is TRBV5-6, the J gene TRBJ2-3; unclear D gene. Looked up from germline, CDR1 is SGHDT and CDR2 is YYEEEE. This CDR3 is built from 12 residues. Trimming left V 2 bases short and J 4 bases short, with 5 bases between. CDR3 DNA: TGTGCCAGCAGCTTCAGCCCAGATACGCAGTATTTT. This codes for CASSFSPDTQYF.

The chain uses TRBV6-5 and TRBJ2-1; 12 nucleotides agree with TRBD2. The CDR3 consists of 14 residues. V was pared by 7 bases and J by 9 bases, with 7 bases of the junction left unmatched. In germline, CDR1 is MNHEY, CDR2 SVGAGI. The CDR3 DNA reads as TGTGCCAGCAATCGACTAGCGGGAGCAGGTGAGCAGTTCTTC. Translating gives CASNRLAGAGEQFF.

The V call is TRBV15, the J call TRBJ2-7; D gene ambiguous. Germline-derived CDR1 and CDR2 are LNHNV and YYDKDF (reference sequence). This CDR3 is built from 15 residues. V was pared by 3 bases and J by 6 bases, with 18 bases between. CDR3 loop: CATSREQPPVGEQYF. CDR3 coding DNA: TGTGCCACCAGCAGGGAACAGCCGCCGGTTGGCGAGCAGTACTTC. The whole variable domain, filled in from reference TRBV15 and TRBJ2-7, reads DAMVIQNPRYQVTQFGKPVTLSCSQTLNHNVMYWYQQKSSQAPKLLFHYYDKDFNNEADTPDNFQSRRPNTSFCFLDIRSPGLGDTAMYLCATSREQPPVGEQYFGPGTRLTVT.

J is TRBJ2-7 and V is TRBV6-5; no clear D gene. Looked up from germline, CDR1 is MNHEY and CDR2 is SVGAGI. V shed 0 bases and J shed 6 bases, with 15 bases lying between them. The CDR3 contains 15 residues. CDR3 residues: CASSYSSSVPGEQYF. CDR3 DNA: TGTGCCAGCAGTTACTCATCCTCGGTGCCAGGCGAGCAGTACTTC.

This clone was counted once. The V call is TRBV2, the J call TRBJ2-7; possible D gene TRBD2, 7 bases. The germline gives CDR1 SNHLY, CDR2 FYNNEI. The V end lost 6 bases, the J end lost 5 bases, and 17 bases lay between the germline ends. This CDR3 is built from 14 residues. CDR3 protein: CASSMGAGAHEQYF. The CDR3 DNA reads as TGTGCCAGCAGCATGGGGGCGGGAGCCCACGAGCAGTACTTC.

In this sample, this clone turned up once. V and J are TRBV27 and TRBJ2-6; TRBD1 matches at 8 bases. V was clipped by 6 bases and J by 4 bases; unmatched bases: 5. There are 15 residues in the CDR3. Germline values: CDR1 MNHEY, CDR2 SMNVEV (reference sequence). DNA of the CDR3: TGTGCCAGCAGGCCAGGGGGCGCGGGGGCCAACGTCCTGACTTTC. Residues: CASRPGGAGANVLTF.